The present T cell receptor (beta chain) was sequenced within a study of blood T cells in healthy people across ages. The ends were cut back, 1 base at V and 4 bases at J, with 17 bases in the middle. Per the germline V gene, CDR1 is GTSNPN and CDR2 is SVGIG (reference sequence). The CDR3 totals 16 residues. Alongside a J-beta primer mix, a sample-barcoded 5' primer served in a second PCR lasting roughly 7 to 12 cycles. CDR3-containing paired-end reads numbered at least 2.5 million in each sample. TCRdb reprocessed the 5' RACE reads via MiXCR and lists one record per CDR3 protein. The repertoire holds about 1.4 million distinct CDR3 sequences, with roughly 59% as singletons.

Sequencing was done on a sample of blood. The gene calls are TRBV30 and TRBJ2-1, with D possibly matching TRBD1 (6 bases). The sequence was obtained from a man between 18 and 29 years old in good health. CDR3 protein: CAWSGLQGIPYNEQFF. CDR3 DNA sequence: TGTGCCTGGAGTGGACTTCAGGGGATACCTTACAATGAGCAGTTCTTC.